These 23 T cell receptor beta chains were all obtained from the same sample, sequenced in a study of a mutant IDH1 vaccine in newly diagnosed glioma. Sequenced by immunoSEQ multiplex PCR; TCRdb stores in-frame clones only, minus some. The table has roughly 30,000 clones, roughly 80% seen once. Their target antigens are unknown. Time point indicated: week 5, during vaccination. Mutant IDH1 20-mer peptide, at 300 ug, made up each vaccine dose, with topical imiquimod. Sequenced material: PBMCs, taken from a glioma patient whose treatment included an IDH1 peptide vaccine. These receptors originate from a man aged 30 to 39 with glioma.

In its sample, this clone was seen once. The V call is TRBV2, the J call TRBJ1-4; TRBD1 agrees at 8 bases. V shed 5 bases and J 4 bases; nucleotides not matched to a gene: 9. The CDR3 runs 16 residues. The germline V gene has CDR1 SNHLY and CDR2 FYNNEI. The CDR3 is CASSSPRTGLNEKLFF. For the CDR3, the DNA is TGTGCCAGCAGTTCCCCCCGGACAGGGCTTAATGAAAAACTGTTTTTT.

The CDR3 loop is CASSLDDFSYEAFF. The CDR3 bases are TGTGCCAGCAGCTTAGATGATTTTAGTTATGAAGCTTTCTTT. The chain carries TRBV7-2 and TRBJ1-1, with D hard to call. V lost 1 base and J lost 7, with 13 bases in between. CDR1 is SGHTA and CDR2 is FQGNSA in the germline V gene. The CDR3 loop spans 14 amino acids.

CDR3: CASSPFIDRPQFF. CDR3 sequence (DNA): TGCGCCAGCAGTCCTTTTATCGACCGCCCACAGTTCTTC. This sequence joins TRBV10-1 and TRBJ2-1; D is uncertain. This CDR3 contains 13 residues. V was pared by 5 bases and J by 13 bases, with 18 bases between. The germline V gene has CDR1 WNHNN and CDR2 SYGVQD (reference sequence).

The sample holds one count of this clone. Additional DNA sequences in this sample encode the identical CDR3. V and J are TRBV27 and TRBJ1-5, with D tentatively TRBD1 (6 bases). This CDR3 contains 14 residues. Looked up from germline, CDR1 is MNHEY and CDR2 is SMNVEV (reference sequence). V shed 3 bases and J shed 6 bases, with 12 bases lying between them. CDR3 in DNA: TGTGCCAGCAGTTTGGGCCCCAGGGGTCAGCCCCAGCATTTT. Protein product: CASSLGPRGQPQHF.

The chain uses TRBV6-5 and TRBJ1-4; D gene unclear. Germline-derived CDR1 and CDR2 are MNHEY and SVGAGI. The CDR3 spans 13 residues. The V and J ends lost 6 bases and 6 bases respectively, with 11 bases between them. This chain's CDR3 is CASRQSTYEKLFF. In DNA form, the CDR3 reads TGTGCCAGCAGACAAAGTACCTATGAAAAACTGTTTTTT.

The chain employs TRBV7-9 and TRBJ2-7, with a weak D call TRBD1 (6 bases). CDR1 is SEHNR and CDR2 is FQNEAQ in the germline V gene (reference sequence). The CDR3 sequence is 14 residues long. Trimming took off 1 base at V and 1 base at J, with 8 bases between the two ends. This CDR3 reads CASSLVDRSYEQYF. In DNA form, the CDR3 reads TGTGCCAGCAGCTTAGTGGACAGATCCTACGAGCAGTACTTC. Together with reference TRBV7-9 and TRBJ2-7, the CDR3 gives the full variable domain: DTGVSQNPRHKITKRGQNVTFRCDPISEHNRLYWYRQTLGQGPEFLTYFQNEAQLEKSRLLSDRFSAERPKGSFSTLEIQRTEQGDSAMYLCASSLVDRSYEQYFGPGTRLTVT.

The chain links TRBV19 to TRBJ2-7; TRBD2 matches 9 bases. With 8 bases clipped from V and 6 bases from J, the junction kept 8 bases outside the gene matches. Per germline, CDR1 LNHDA and CDR2 SQIVND (reference sequence). The CDR3 is 13 residues long. The CDR3 region has the DNA TGTGCCAGTGGAGGGACTAGCTTTAGCGAGCAGTACTTC. It codes for CASGGTSFSEQYF.

The rearrangement links TRBV5-6 to TRBJ2-1; D uncertain. Germline V gives CDR1 SGHDT, CDR2 YYEEEE. The CDR3 loop spans 16 amino acids. Trimming removed 3 bases from V and 0 bases from J, with 13 bases in between. CDR3 sequence reads: CASSYRAPSSYNEQFF. The CDR3 DNA sequence: TGTGCCAGCAGCTACCGGGCCCCCAGCTCCTACAATGAGCAGTTCTTC.

The rearrangement joins TRBV7-9 to TRBJ1-2; the match to TRBD1 covers 8 bases. The germline V gene has CDR1 SEHNR and CDR2 FQNEAQ (reference sequence). The CDR3 is 18 residues long. V lost 0 bases, J lost 4 bases, and 13 bases stayed unmatched. This CDR3 is CASSLAPDRAEYFYGYTF. The CDR3 DNA reads TGTGCCAGCAGCTTAGCTCCGGACAGGGCGGAGTATTTCTATGGCTACACCTTC.

For the CDR3, the DNA is TGTGCCAGCAGGGACGGGACAAGGCAAAAACTGTTTTTT. Its protein product is CASRDGTRQKLFF. The rearrangement links TRBV25-1 to TRBJ1-4, with a possible D match to TRBD1 (6 bases). CDR3 length: 13 amino acids. Germline-derived CDR1 and CDR2 are MGHDK and SYGVNS. V shed 6 bases and J shed 9 bases, with 14 bases lying between them.

This chain joins TRBV2 and TRBJ1-1; D uncertain. Trimming pared 8 bases from V and 4 bases from J, leaving 5 bases between. Germline assignment: CDR1 SNHLY and CDR2 FYNNEI. CDR3 length: 10 amino acids. The CDR3 loop is CASRGTEAFF. Written as DNA, the CDR3 is TGTGCCAGCCGTGGCACTGAAGCTTTCTTT.

This chain connects TRBV15 to TRBJ1-2; no reliable D call. V was trimmed by 3 bases and J by 2 bases, leaving 7 bases between them. From germline, CDR1 is LNHNV and CDR2 YYDKDF (reference sequence). The CDR3 consists of 13 residues. Written as DNA, the CDR3 is TGTGCCACCAGCAGTTCCGGGAACTATGGCTACACCTTC. This gives the protein CATSSSGNYGYTF.

This clone was found a few times. The chain employs TRBV5-1 and TRBJ2-7; D is perhaps TRBD1 or TRBD2 (5 bases each). V was cut by 9 bases and J by 4 bases, with 20 bases left in between. Germline CDR1 and CDR2: SGHRS and YFSETQ. The CDR3 is 14 residues long. CDR3 sequence (DNA): TGCGCCACCTCAGTGGGGGACGGCGGTTACGAGCAGTACTTC. As protein: CATSVGDGGYEQYF.

The chain is built from TRBV4-3 and TRBJ1-2; D uncertain. The V gene lost 0 bases and the J gene lost 3 bases, with 11 bases spanning the gap. Germline values: CDR1 LGHNA, CDR2 YSLEER. This CDR3 has 15 residues. The CDR3 sequence is CASSQDIRVYYGYTF. DNA for the CDR3: TGCGCCAGCAGCCAAGATATAAGGGTTTACTATGGCTACACCTTC.

J is TRBJ2-7 and V is TRBV7-2, with 10 bases matching TRBD1. CDR1 is SGHTA and CDR2 is FQGNSA in the germline V gene. This CDR3 has 17 residues. Germline trimming cut 1 base from V and 3 bases from J; bases unmatched to any gene: 9. The CDR3 nucleotides are TGTGCCAGCAGCTTAGGTCTGGGACAGGGGTTGGACTACGAGCAGTACTTC. Its translation is CASSLGLGQGLDYEQYF.

The rearrangement links TRBV19 to TRBJ1-1, with 7 positions matching TRBD1. The germline gives CDR1 LNHDA, CDR2 SQIVND (reference sequence). This CDR3 contains 14 residues. V lost 9 bases to trimming and J lost 0 bases; unmatched junction nucleotides: 7. DNA for the CDR3: TGTGCCAGCCTAAAACAGGGGATGAACACTGAAGCTTTCTTT. Translation gives CASLKQGMNTEAFF. Combining the CDR3 with reference TRBV19 and TRBJ1-1 gives the whole variable domain DGGITQSPKYLFRKEGQNVTLSCEQNLNHDAMYWYRQDPGQGLRLIYYSQIVNDFQKGDIAEGYSVSREKKESFPLTVTSAQKNPTAFYLCASLKQGMNTEAFFGQGTRLTVV.

This chain uses TRBV19 with TRBJ1-2; D is ambiguous. With 5 bases removed from V and 5 bases from J, the gap between germline ends came to 12 bases. The CDR3 sequence is 13 residues long. CDR1 is LNHDA, CDR2 SQIVND, per germline (reference sequence). The CDR3 spells CASSPRGVYGYTF. CDR3 DNA: TGTGCCAGTAGTCCTCGTGGAGTATATGGCTACACCTTC. Combining the CDR3 with reference TRBV19 and TRBJ1-2 gives the whole variable domain DGGITQSPKYLFRKEGQNVTLSCEQNLNHDAMYWYRQDPGQGLRLIYYSQIVNDFQKGDIAEGYSVSREKKESFPLTVTSAQKNPTAFYLCASSPRGVYGYTFGSGTRLTVV.

The chain employs TRBV4-1 and TRBJ2-7; 7 nucleotides align to TRBD1. Germline-derived CDR1 and CDR2 are MGHRA and YSYEKL. J was trimmed by 2 bases and V by 0 bases; bases with no gene match: 10. CDR3 size: 17 residues. The CDR3 DNA is TGCGCCAGCAGCCAAGATGGACAGGAAGAGAACCCCTACGAGCAGTACTTC. Translated: CASSQDGQEENPYEQYF.

For the CDR3, the DNA is TGTGCCAGCAGTCCCGCCCGGAACTATGGCTACACCTTC. This translates into CASSPARNYGYTF. The V and J genes are TRBV27 and TRBJ1-2; D call uncertain. CDR1 MNHEY and CDR2 SMNVEV come from the germline V gene (reference sequence). The CDR3 runs 13 residues. Trimming removed 5 bases from V and 2 bases from J, with 9 bases in between.

This chain links TRBV30 with TRBJ2-2; D call uncertain. This CDR3 comprises 15 residues. CDR1 and CDR2 from the germline V gene are GTSNPN and SVGIG (reference sequence). V lost 3 bases, J lost 5 bases, and 16 bases lay in between. CDR3 protein: CAWSPREFVTGELFF. The CDR3 nucleotides are TGTGCCTGGAGCCCCAGAGAGTTTGTTACCGGGGAGCTGTTTTTT.

The chain carries TRBV30 and TRBJ1-1, with D unclear. V was clipped by 4 bases and J by 0 bases, with 9 bases between them. CDR3 length: 13 amino acids. CDR1 is GTSNPN and CDR2 is SVGIG in the germline V gene (reference sequence). The CDR3 DNA reads as TGTGCCTGGAAGTCGGAGATGAACACTGAAGCTTTCTTT. Its protein is CAWKSEMNTEAFF.

This chain connects TRBV5-1 to TRBJ2-5; D ambiguous. The germline CDR1 and CDR2 sequences are SGHRS and YFSETQ. This CDR3 spans 13 amino acids. Trimming stripped 2 bases from V and 4 bases from J, with 9 bases between. CDR3 nucleotides: TGCGCCAGCAGCTTAGGGCCCGGAGAGACCCAGTACTTC. It yields the protein CASSLGPGETQYF. Complete variable domain (other parts from reference TRBV5-1 and TRBJ2-5): KAGVTQTPRYLIKTRGQQVTLSCSPISGHRSVSWYQQTPGQGLQFLFEYFSETQRNKGNFPGRFSGRQFSNSRSEMNVSTLELGDSALYLCASSLGPGETQYFGPGTRLLVL.

The chain is built from TRBV30 and TRBJ2-3, with no clear D. The CDR3 runs 11 residues. Trimming left V 7 bases short and J 12 bases short, with 17 bases between. Germline CDR1 reads GTSNPN; CDR2 reads SVGIG (reference sequence). Here the CDR3 DNA reads TGTGCCTTGTCAGGCTCCAGGCGTCAGTATTTT. As protein: CALSGSRRQYF. Looking up the rest from reference TRBV30 and TRBJ2-3 gives the full variable domain: SQTIHQWPATLVQPVGSPLSLECTVEGTSNPNLYWYRQAAGRGLQLLFYSVGIGQISSEVPQNLSASRPQDRQFILSSKKLLLSDSGFYLCALSGSRRQYFGPGTRLTVL.